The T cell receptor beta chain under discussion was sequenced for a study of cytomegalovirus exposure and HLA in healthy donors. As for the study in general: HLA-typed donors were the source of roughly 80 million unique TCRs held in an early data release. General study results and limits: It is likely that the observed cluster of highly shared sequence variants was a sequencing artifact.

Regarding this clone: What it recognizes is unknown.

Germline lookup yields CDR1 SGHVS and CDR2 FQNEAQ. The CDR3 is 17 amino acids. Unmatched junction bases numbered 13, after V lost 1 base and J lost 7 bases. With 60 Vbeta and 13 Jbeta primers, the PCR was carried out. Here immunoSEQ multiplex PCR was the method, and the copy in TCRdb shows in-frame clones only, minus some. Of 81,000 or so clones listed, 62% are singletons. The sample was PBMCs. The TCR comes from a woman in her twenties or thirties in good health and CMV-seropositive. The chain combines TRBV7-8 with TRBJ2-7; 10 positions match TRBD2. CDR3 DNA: TGTGCCAGCAGCTTAGGGGCAGCGGGGGGGATTCGTGAAGAGCAGTACTTC. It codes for CASSLGAAGGIREEQYF. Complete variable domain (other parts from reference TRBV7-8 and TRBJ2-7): GAGVSQSPRYKVAKRGQDVALRCDPISGHVSLFWYQQALGQGPEFLTYFQNEAQLDKSGLPSDRFFAERPEGSVSTLKIQRTQQEDSAVYLCASSLGAAGGIREEQYFGPGTRLTVT.